This is a list of T cell receptor beta chains from one sample in a study of T-cell reconstitution after alpha-beta-depleted transplantation in children. Each CDR3 protein is one row after TCRdb ran MiXCR on the PCR reads. The sample contains hundreds of thousands of distinct CDR3 sequences, under 20% of which appear only once. This specimen consisted of PBMCs, mostly from graft donor cells, obtained 360 days after TCRalphabeta/CD19-depleted stem cell transplant. The receptors stem from a boy under two years old who had a stem cell transplant for Wiskott-Aldrich syndrome, so the T cells may come from the graft donor. The CDR3 runs from the conserved cysteine through the conserved F or W. Some rows mark clone size as missing; the rest say once, few, many or name a class of expanded clone.

V	size	CDR3
TRBV20-1	few	CSSLSTWGTEAFF
TRBV5-1	many	CASSYKTPGPLMYEQYF
TRBV5-6	many	CASSPGLAGFLAKNIQYF
TRBV12-3/TRBV12-4	few	CASSRQGPGWTIWYQETQYF
TRBV6-1	few	CASSIPGRPREQYF
TRBV5-1	-	CASSPSAGAGTGELFF
TRBV28	-	CASSRYGVAGTYNEQFF
TRBV5-6	few	CASSLRGLAATRELFF
TRBV20-1	-	CSASGTRLNEQFF
TRBV6-2/TRBV6-3	-	CASSYLRGRNSYEQYF
TRBV18	many	CASSDQETQYF
TRBV10-3	few	CAISESKPPPRVIQYF
TRBV10-3	-	CAIGVPGTGIGEQYF
TRBV7-9	-	CASSLWSRDGYTF
TRBV25-1	-	CASSPPYRNTEAFF
TRBV7-2	-	CASSLVTRRDPYEQYF
TRBV21-1	few	CASSNGGEYVQYF
TRBV9	few	CASSVAAGAGYEQYF
TRBV6-1	-	CASSRLVLASYNEQFF
TRBV12-3/TRBV12-4	-	CASRLQRHQPQHF
TRBV20-1	few	CSARVAGGLIFHNEQFF
TRBV12-3/TRBV12-4	few	CASSIRDTVGTGELFF
TRBV3-1	-	CASSQEVGELFF
TRBV29-1	-	CSVGRDFKPETQYF
TRBV11-2	-	CASSPNGPLDNEQFF
TRBV12-3/TRBV12-4	-	CASSFQGDTQYF
TRBV24-1	few	CATSDALVLGNEQFF
TRBV7-2	-	CASSSRTSGYNEQFF
TRBV28	many	CASSEGGGTDTQYF
TRBV29-1	-	CSVRWISGGGRDTQYF
TRBV4-1	-	CASSPPSSGGLAKNIQYF
TRBV11-2	-	CASSFKGSSSYEQYF
TRBV1	-	CTSSGLAGRHQETQYF
TRBV5-1	few	CASKATGGVGEQYF
TRBV3-1	few	CASSNSGPSYNEQFF
TRBV3-1	few	CASSQEDGNLKNIQYF
TRBV12-3/TRBV12-4	-	CASSLQVGTGELFF
TRBV16	-	CASSLDHEQYF
TRBV20-1	-	CSARGLSNTGELFF
TRBV29-1	-	CSVERGGAQYF
TRBV11-2	few	CASSFDRGLNTEAFF
TRBV27	-	CASSYGSNYNEQFF
TRBV18	few	CASSPRDRFYGYTF
TRBV21-1	-	CDSSPSHTSGGARRQETQYF
TRBV29-1	few	CSATSGSPGEQYF
TRBV20-1	many	CSASRDTQYF
TRBV12-3/TRBV12-4	few	CASSRGGPYEQYF
TRBV2	-	CASSDTGLTYEQYF
TRBV28	-	CASRPPAPDTQYF
TRBV5-1	few	CASSPSGQKDQPQHF
TRBV7-2	-	CASSLGHRAYEQYF
TRBV20-1	-	CSARGALHGGTDTQYF
TRBV6-2/TRBV6-3	-	CASTDNGGPHYEQYF
TRBV27	-	CASSPRTSGSPGELFF